This TCR beta chain was recorded in a study of cytomegalovirus exposure and HLA in healthy donors. There were likely unrecorded immune exposures, though donors were nominally healthy when sampled. In the case of this clone: Its cognate antigen is unknown.

Broader study findings: An ancestry cluster, one associated with Asian ancestry, reportedly showed fewer N-insertions than the approximately 670-donor mean in a later analysis. A list of about 180 TCR beta chains associated with cytomegalovirus was given.

Vbeta (60) and Jbeta (13) primers were used in the PCR. Repertoires were generated with immunoSEQ multiplex PCR, while TCRdb's copy carries only in-frame clones and drops some. The repertoire includes 64,000 or so clones, 85% of them detected once, and roughly 10% sits in the top ten. CDR1 and CDR2 from the germline V gene are SGHTS and YDEGEE. The CDR3 length is 13 residues. The germline V and J ends were trimmed by 0 bases and 2 bases, with 5 bases remaining between them. The source is a female donor in good health and CMV-seronegative. The gene calls are TRBV5-8 and TRBJ2-5; D is ambiguous. Input material: PBMCs. The CDR3 DNA reads as TGTGCCAGCAGCTTGGCCCTACAAGAGACCCAGTACTTC. Translating gives CASSLALQETQYF.